The 13 T cell receptor beta chains below were found in one sample sequenced in a study of cytomegalovirus exposure and HLA in healthy donors. The study ran its PCR with 60 Vbeta and 13 Jbeta primers. Libraries were prepared by immunoSEQ multiplex PCR; TCRdb keeps only in-frame clonotypes and omits some of them. There are some 150,000 clones in the sample; over 75% occur only once, and approximately 1.6% lies in the top ten. Sequenced material: PBMCs. The receptor source for this set is a woman in her 30s in good health and CMV-seronegative.

The V gene is TRBV28, the J gene TRBJ2-1, with TRBD2 matching over 9 bases. The junction had 7 bases not matched to a gene; V was cut back by 2 bases and J by 8 bases. Per germline, CDR1 MDHEN and CDR2 SYDVKM. The CDR3 runs 15 residues. DNA for the CDR3: TGTGCCAGCAGTTTAGGAGCGGGAGGTTTCGATGAGCAGTTCTTC. Amino acid sequence: CASSLGAGGFDEQFF.

The J gene is TRBJ2-7, the V gene TRBV7-2; TRBD1 matches 7 bases. This CDR3 spans 12 amino acids. Germline V gene data show CDR1 as SGHTA and CDR2 as FQGNSA. The ends lost 5 bases at V and 3 bases at J; junction bases unmatched: 1. The DNA for the CDR3 is TGTGCCAGCAGCCGACAGGGCTACGAGCAGTACTTC. Residues: CASSRQGYEQYF.

The V call is TRBV30, the J call TRBJ1-5, with 9 nucleotides matching TRBD1. This CDR3 is built from 15 residues. Trimming cost V 1 base and J 6 bases; bases outside gene matches: 7. CDR1 and CDR2 (germline): GTSNPN, SVGIG (reference sequence). The CDR3 is CAWSGDRGSRQPQHF. The CDR3 region has the DNA TGTGCCTGGAGTGGCGACAGGGGGTCGCGTCAGCCCCAGCATTTT.

The chain is built from TRBV6-1 and TRBJ1-5; weak D call: TRBD1 (6 bases). Trimming took 4 bases from V and 2 from J, leaving 18 bases between them. CDR3 length equals 17 residues. CDR1 and CDR2 from the germline V gene are MNHNS and SASEGT. CDR3 DNA sequence: TGTGCCAGCAGTGCGACAGGAACGAGATCTGGCAATCAGCCCCAGCATTTT. As protein: CASSATGTRSGNQPQHF.

There are a few counts of this clone. This CDR3 reads CASSPPSRGSTEAFF. In nucleotides, the CDR3 is TGTGCCAGCTCACCACCGAGCAGGGGCAGCACTGAAGCTTTCTTT. This chain links TRBV18 with TRBJ1-1, with a possible D match to TRBD1 (6 bases). The CDR3 spans 15 residues. With 0 bases removed from V and 4 bases from J, the gap between germline ends came to 12 bases. CDR1 is KGHSH and CDR2 is LQKENI in the germline V gene.

The rearrangement links TRBV7-6 to TRBJ1-1, with TRBD1 identical over 7 bases. Trimming removed 0 bases from V and 7 bases from J; junction bases left unmatched: 2. The germline gives CDR1 SGHVS, CDR2 FNYEAQ. This CDR3 contains 13 residues. The CDR3 DNA reads TGTGCCAGCAGCTTAGCATACAGGGGTGAAGCTTTCTTT. Protein: CASSLAYRGEAFF.

The chain is built from TRBV7-9 and TRBJ2-1; D might be TRBD1 (5 bases). Germline V gene data show CDR1 as SEHNR and CDR2 as FQNEAQ (reference sequence). This CDR3 has 17 amino acids. Trimming cost V 4 bases and J 2 bases, with 18 bases left between them. The CDR3 reads CASSSDSSTGPYNEQFF. CDR3 nucleotide sequence: TGTGCCAGCAGCTCGGATTCCAGCACAGGACCCTACAATGAGCAGTTCTTC.

This chain joins TRBV5-6 and TRBJ2-7, with a weak D call TRBD2 (6 bases). Per germline, CDR1 SGHDT and CDR2 YYEEEE. With 3 bases removed from V and 2 bases from J, the gap between germline ends came to 12 bases. The CDR3 runs to 14 residues. The CDR3 region has the DNA TGTGCCAGCAGCTCGGGACTTAGCCCCTACGAGCAGTACTTC. Encoded protein: CASSSGLSPYEQYF.

The chain carries TRBV9 and TRBJ2-5, with TRBD2 matching 8 bases. Germline V CDR1 and CDR2: SGDLS, YYNGEE. V gave up 0 bases and J gave up 1 base; unmatched junction bases: 5. This CDR3 contains 16 residues. DNA of the CDR3: TGTGCCAGCAGCGTAGATTCTAGCGGGCGCCAAGAGACCCAGTACTTC. It encodes CASSVDSSGRQETQYF. Full variable domain (outside the CDR3, taken from reference TRBV9 and TRBJ2-5): DSGVTQTPKHLITATGQRVTLRCSPRSGDLSVYWYQQSLDQGLQFLIQYYNGEERAKGNILERFSAQQFPDLHSELNLSSLELGDSALYFCASSVDSSGRQETQYFGPGTRLLVL.

About this clone: At one boundary the junction diverges from the germline segment, which might be a read error. The chain couples TRBV19 to TRBJ1-6, with TRBD1 matching over 7 bases. Looked up from germline, CDR1 is LNHDA and CDR2 is SQIVND (reference sequence). This CDR3 is built from 14 residues. CDR3 bases: TGTGCCAGTAGTATTACAGGGGAGGATTCCCCCCTCCACTTT. Amino acids: CASSITGEDSPLHF.

The V call is TRBV29-1, the J call TRBJ2-4; 10 nucleotides agree with TRBD1. Germline-derived CDR1 and CDR2 are SQVTM and ANQGSEA. V was clipped by 7 bases and J by 8 bases; unmatched bases: 14. CDR3 length: 15 residues. The CDR3 coding sequence is TGCAGCGCCCAAAGGGGGGGACAGGGGTTGGACATTCAGTACTTC. Its protein product is CSAQRGGQGLDIQYF.

The chain links TRBV25-1 to TRBJ2-5; D not resolved. V was trimmed by 5 bases and J by 4 bases, leaving 17 bases between them. From germline, CDR1 is MGHDK and CDR2 SYGVNS. The CDR3 runs to 15 residues. CDR3 in DNA: TGTGCCAGCAGTTCCGCGCCGTCTCTCGGAGAGACCCAGTACTTC. Amino acid sequence: CASSSAPSLGETQYF.

The chain combines TRBV19 with TRBJ2-5; 9 bases match TRBD2. This CDR3 is 15 amino acids long. The germline gives CDR1 LNHDA, CDR2 SQIVND (reference sequence). V shed 6 bases and J 1 base; nucleotides not matched to a gene: 6. Written as DNA, the CDR3 is TGTGCCAGTAGCGAGGGACTAGCCCGCCAAGAGACCCAGTACTTC. It yields the protein CASSEGLARQETQYF.